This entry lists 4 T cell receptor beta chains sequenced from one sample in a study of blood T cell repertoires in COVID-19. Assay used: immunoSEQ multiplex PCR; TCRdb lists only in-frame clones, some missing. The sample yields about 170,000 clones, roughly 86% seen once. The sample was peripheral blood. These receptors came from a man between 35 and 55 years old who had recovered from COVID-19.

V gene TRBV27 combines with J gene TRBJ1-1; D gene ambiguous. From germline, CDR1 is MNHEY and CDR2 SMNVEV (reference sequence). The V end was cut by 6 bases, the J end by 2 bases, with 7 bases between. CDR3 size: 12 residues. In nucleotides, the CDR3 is TGTGCCAGCAGGGGGAGTAACACTGAAGCTTTCTTT. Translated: CASRGSNTEAFF.

The CDR3 DNA reads as TGTGCCAGCAGCTCCGGGACTAGAACCTACAATGAGCAGTTCTTC. As protein: CASSSGTRTYNEQFF. The chain recombines TRBV13 with TRBJ2-1; the match to TRBD2 covers 8 bases. Trimming at V came to 4 bases and at J to 2 bases, leaving 4 bases not matched to a gene. CDR3 length equals 15 residues. The germline CDR1 and CDR2 sequences are PRHDT and FYEKMQ (reference sequence).

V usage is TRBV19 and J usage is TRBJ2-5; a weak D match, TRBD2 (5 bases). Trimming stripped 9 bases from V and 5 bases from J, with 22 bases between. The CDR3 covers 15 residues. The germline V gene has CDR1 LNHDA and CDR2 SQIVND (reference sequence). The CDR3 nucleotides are TGTGCCAGCTCGCAATATCTAGCCGCCCGGGAGACCCAGTACTTC. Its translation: CASSQYLAARETQYF.

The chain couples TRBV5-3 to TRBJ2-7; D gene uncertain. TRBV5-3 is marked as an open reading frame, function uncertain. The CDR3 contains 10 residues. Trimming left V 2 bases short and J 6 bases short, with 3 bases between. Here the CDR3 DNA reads TGTGCCAGAAGCTTCCTCGAGCAGTACTTC. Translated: CARSFLEQYF.